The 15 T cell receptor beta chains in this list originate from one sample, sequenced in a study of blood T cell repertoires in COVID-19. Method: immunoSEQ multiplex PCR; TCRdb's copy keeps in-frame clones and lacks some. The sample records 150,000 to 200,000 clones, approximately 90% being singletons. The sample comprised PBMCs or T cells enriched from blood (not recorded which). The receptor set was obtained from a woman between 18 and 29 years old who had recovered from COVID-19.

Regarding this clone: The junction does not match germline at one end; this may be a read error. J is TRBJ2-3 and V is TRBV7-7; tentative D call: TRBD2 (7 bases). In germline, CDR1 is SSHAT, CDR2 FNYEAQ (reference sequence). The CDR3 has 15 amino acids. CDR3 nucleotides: TGTGCTAGCAGTTGGGGGGGGGCTAGCACAGATACGCAGTATTTT. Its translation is CASSWGGASTDTQYF.

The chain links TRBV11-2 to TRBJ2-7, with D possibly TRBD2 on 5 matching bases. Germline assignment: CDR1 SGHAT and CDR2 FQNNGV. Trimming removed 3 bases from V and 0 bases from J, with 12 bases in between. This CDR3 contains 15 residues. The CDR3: CASSLRGRSSYEQYF. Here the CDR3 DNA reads TGTGCCAGCAGCTTGAGAGGGCGGAGCTCCTACGAGCAGTACTTC.

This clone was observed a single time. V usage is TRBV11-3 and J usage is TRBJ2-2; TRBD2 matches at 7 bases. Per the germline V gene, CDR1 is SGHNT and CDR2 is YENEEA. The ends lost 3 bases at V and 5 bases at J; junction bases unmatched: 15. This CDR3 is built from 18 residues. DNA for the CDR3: TGTGCCAGCAGCTTGAGTCGCCCGGGCGGGAGAGGAACCGGGGAGCTGTTTTTT. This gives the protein CASSLSRPGGRGTGELFF.

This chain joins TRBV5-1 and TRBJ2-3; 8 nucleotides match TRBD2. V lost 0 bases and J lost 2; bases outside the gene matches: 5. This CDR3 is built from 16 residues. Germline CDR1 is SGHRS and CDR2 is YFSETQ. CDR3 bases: TGCGCCAGCAGCTTGGGGGGAGCGGGAGTCACAGATACGCAGTATTTT. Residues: CASSLGGAGVTDTQYF.

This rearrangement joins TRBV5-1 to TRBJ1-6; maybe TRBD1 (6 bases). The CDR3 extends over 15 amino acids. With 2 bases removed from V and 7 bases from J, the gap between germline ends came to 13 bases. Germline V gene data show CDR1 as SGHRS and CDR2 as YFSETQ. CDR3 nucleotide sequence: TGCGCCAGCAGCTTACAGGGTGCATCGAATTCACCCCTCCACTTT. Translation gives CASSLQGASNSPLHF.

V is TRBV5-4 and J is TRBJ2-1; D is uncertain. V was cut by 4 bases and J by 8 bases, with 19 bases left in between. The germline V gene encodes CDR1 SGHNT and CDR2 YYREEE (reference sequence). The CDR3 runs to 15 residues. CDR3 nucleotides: TGTGCCAGCAGCCTAGACCAACGGCGACTCCATGAGCAGTTCTTC. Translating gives CASSLDQRRLHEQFF.

CDR3 DNA sequence: TGTGCCAGCAGCTTAGGTAGCGGAGCCTACGAGCAGTACTTC. Encoded protein: CASSLGSGAYEQYF. The V call is TRBV11-1, the J call TRBJ2-7, with D tentatively TRBD2 (6 bases). CDR3 length equals 14 residues. Germline loops: CDR1 SGHAT, CDR2 FQDESV (reference sequence). V lost 1 base, J lost 2 bases, and 9 bases lay in between.

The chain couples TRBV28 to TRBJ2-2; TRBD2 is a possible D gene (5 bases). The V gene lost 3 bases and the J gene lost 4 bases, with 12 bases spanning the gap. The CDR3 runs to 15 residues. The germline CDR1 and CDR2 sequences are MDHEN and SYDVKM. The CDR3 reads CASSFLRGSTGELFF. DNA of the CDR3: TGTGCCAGCAGTTTCCTCCGTGGGAGCACCGGGGAGCTGTTTTTT.

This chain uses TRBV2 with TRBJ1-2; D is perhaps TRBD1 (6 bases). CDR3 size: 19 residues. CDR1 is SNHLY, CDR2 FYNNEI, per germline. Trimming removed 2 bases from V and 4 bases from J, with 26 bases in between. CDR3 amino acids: CASSENLMKLWGGTYGYTF. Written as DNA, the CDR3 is TGTGCCAGCAGTGAAAATCTAATGAAGTTGTGGGGGGGCACCTATGGCTACACCTTC.

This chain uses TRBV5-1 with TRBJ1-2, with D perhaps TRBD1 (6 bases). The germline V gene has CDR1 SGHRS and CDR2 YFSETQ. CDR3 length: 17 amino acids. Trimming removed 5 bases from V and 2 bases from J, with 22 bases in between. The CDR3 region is CASRARDTRQWNYGYTF. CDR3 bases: TGCGCCAGCAGGGCCCGGGACACTCGCCAATGGAACTATGGCTACACCTTC.

The chain's CDR3 is CASSPKRHYGYTF. The CDR3 DNA is TGTGCCAGCAGCCCCAAGCGGCACTATGGCTACACCTTC. V and J are TRBV7-2 and TRBJ1-2; no firm D call. The CDR3 sequence is 13 residues long. Per germline, CDR1 SGHTA and CDR2 FQGNSA. Trimming left V 5 bases short and J 3 bases short, with 10 bases between.

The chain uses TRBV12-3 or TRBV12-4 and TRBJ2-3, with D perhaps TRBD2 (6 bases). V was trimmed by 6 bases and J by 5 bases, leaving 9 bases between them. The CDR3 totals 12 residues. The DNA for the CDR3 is TGTGCCAGCAGGTACGGGGGAGATACGCAGTATTTT. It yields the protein CASRYGGDTQYF.

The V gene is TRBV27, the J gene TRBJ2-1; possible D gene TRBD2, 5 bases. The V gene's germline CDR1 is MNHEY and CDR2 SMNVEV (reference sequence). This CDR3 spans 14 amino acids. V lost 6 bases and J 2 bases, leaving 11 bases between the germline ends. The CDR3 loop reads CASRSLAAYNEQFF. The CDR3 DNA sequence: TGTGCCAGCAGGTCCCTAGCTGCCTACAATGAGCAGTTCTTC.

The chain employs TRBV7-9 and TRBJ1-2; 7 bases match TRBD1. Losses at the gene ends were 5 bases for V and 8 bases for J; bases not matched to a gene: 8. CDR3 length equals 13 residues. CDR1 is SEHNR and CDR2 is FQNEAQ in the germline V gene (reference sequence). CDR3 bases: TGTGCCAGCAGCGGAACCTACAGGGGCGGCTACACCTTC. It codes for CASSGTYRGGYTF.

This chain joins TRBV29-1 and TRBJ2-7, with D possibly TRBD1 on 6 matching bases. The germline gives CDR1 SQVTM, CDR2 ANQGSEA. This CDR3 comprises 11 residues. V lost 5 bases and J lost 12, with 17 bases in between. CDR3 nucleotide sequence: TGCAGCGTTAACACAGGGCTGGAATCGTACTTC. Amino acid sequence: CSVNTGLESYF.